A selection of T cell receptor beta chains follows, all from one sample in a study of T cell responses to AZD1222 COVID-19 vaccine. Sequenced by immunoSEQ multiplex PCR; TCRdb stores in-frame clones only, minus some. The sample has some 89,000 clones; approximately 89% are singletons. The sample here was peripheral blood, taken on day 0 of AZD1222 vaccination. The receptors here all came from an adult in good health. CDR3s include the opening cysteine and the closing phenylalanine or tryptophan. The D gene is left open where the match is weak. Size is omitted from some rows. Given values are once, few, many or a class for expanded clones.

j_call v_call d_call clone_size cdr3_aa cdr3_nt
TRBJ2-7 TRBV5-6 . . CASSVGTPYEQYF TGTGCCAGCAGCGTAGGGACCCCCTACGAGCAGTACTTC
TRBJ1-2 TRBV9 TRBD1 . CASSVGGTGGYYGYTF TGTGCCAGCAGCGTAGGCGGGACAGGGGGATACTATGGCTACACCTTC
TRBJ1-5 TRBV19 TRBD1 . CASSIGQGVTSNQPQHF TGTGCCAGTAGTATCGGGCAGGGGGTAACGAGCAATCAGCCCCAGCATTTT
TRBJ1-1 TRBV19 . . CASSISGLNTEAFF TGTGCCAGTAGTATTTCGGGGTTGAACACTGAAGCTTTCTTT
TRBJ2-1 TRBV30 TRBD2 . CAWSARGSSYNEQFF TGTGCCTGGAGCGCGCGCGGGAGCTCCTACAATGAGCAGTTCTTC
TRBJ1-2 TRBV5-1 . . CASSLVGEYGYTF TGCGCCAGCAGCTTGGTAGGGGAGTATGGCTACACCTTC
TRBJ1-2 TRBV27 TRBD1 . CASSTRQGIGYGYTF TGTGCCAGCAGTACCCGACAGGGAATAGGATATGGCTACACCTTC
TRBJ2-7 TRBV5-8 . . CASGFYEQYF TGTGCCAGCGGTTTCTACGAGCAGTACTTC
TRBJ2-2 TRBV27 TRBD1 . CASNEGTGAYTGELFF TGTGCCAGCAACGAAGGGACAGGGGCCTACACCGGGGAGCTGTTTTTT
TRBJ1-1 TRBV7-9 . . CASSWTNTEAFF TGTGCCAGCAGCTGGACGAACACTGAAGCTTTCTTT
TRBJ2-7 TRBV3-1/TRBV3-2 . . CASSQTTGTYEQYF TGTGCCAGCAGCCAAACAACAGGAACCTACGAGCAGTACTTC
TRBJ1-3 TRBV30 . . CAWNLLGALGNTIYF TGTGCCTGGAATCTCCTGGGGGCGCTTGGAAACACCATATATTTT
TRBJ1-2 TRBV27 TRBD1 . CASSPGPGQGLIGGNGYTF TGTGCCAGCAGCCCTGGGCCGGGACAGGGTTTAATCGGGGGAAATGGCTACACCTTC
TRBJ2-2 TRBV21-1 . . CASSRDRVYNTGELFF TGTGCCAGCAGTAGAGACAGGGTCTATAACACCGGGGAGCTGTTTTTT
TRBJ1-2 TRBV2 . . CASSESGIVGGDYGYTF TGTGCCAGCAGTGAATCAGGCATTGTGGGAGGGGACTATGGCTACACCTTC
TRBJ2-7 TRBV7-6 TRBD1 once CASSLGTGGFDEQYF TGTGCCAGCAGCCTAGGGACAGGGGGCTTCGACGAGCAGTACTTC
TRBJ2-3 TRBV27 TRBD2 . CASSLGTSGNTQYF TGTGCCAGCAGTCTTGGGACTAGCGGGAATACGCAGTATTTT
TRBJ2-2 TRBV28 TRBD1 . CASSSTGTVNTGELFF TGTGCCAGCAGCTCGACCGGGACAGTAAACACCGGGGAGCTGTTTTTT
TRBJ1-5 TRBV27 . . CASSLDRSSNQPQHF TGTGCCAGCAGCCTAGACAGGAGTAGCAATCAGCCCCAGCATTTT
TRBJ1-4 TRBV30 . . CAWSWGAPEKLFF TGTGCCTGGAGTTGGGGCGCGCCTGAAAAACTGTTTTTT
TRBJ2-6 TRBV19 . . CASTPDRFSGANVLTF TGTGCCAGTACCCCAGACCGGTTCTCTGGGGCCAACGTCCTGACTTTC
TRBJ2-1 TRBV7-2 . few CASSFSSLEPSNEQFF TGTGCCAGCAGCTTTTCGTCCCTGGAGCCAAGCAATGAGCAGTTCTTC
TRBJ2-4 TRBV5-1 TRBD1 . CASSEGTGVGIQYF TGCGCCAGCAGCGAGGGGACAGGGGTGGGCATTCAGTACTTC
TRBJ1-4 TRBV6-1 . few CASSETSRGLEKLFF TGTGCCAGCAGTGAAACAAGCCGTGGGCTCGAAAAACTGTTTTTT
TRBJ1-1 TRBV6-1 . . CASSDDQNTEAFF TGTGCCAGCAGTGACGATCAGAACACTGAAGCTTTCTTT
TRBJ2-3 TRBV6-5 . . CASSRWGGTDTQYF TGTGCCAGCAGTCGGTGGGGGGGCACAGATACGCAGTATTTT
TRBJ2-1 TRBV18 TRBD1 . CASSPPGQELLYSYNEQFF TGTGCCAGCTCACCGCCGGGACAGGAGCTGCTTTACTCCTACAATGAGCAGTTCTTC
TRBJ1-2 TRBV2 . . CASHRRQGGSGAYGYTF TGTGCCAGCCACCGAAGGCAGGGAGGTTCTGGTGCCTATGGCTACACCTTC
TRBJ2-7 TRBV6-1 TRBD1 . CATRPGQGVYEQYF TGTGCCACCCGACCGGGACAGGGTGTTTACGAGCAGTACTTC
TRBJ2-3 TRBV29-1 TRBD2 . CSSTRASGDTDTQYF TGCAGCTCTACTCGGGCTAGCGGGGACACAGATACGCAGTATTTT
TRBJ2-7 TRBV18 TRBD1 . CASSPGTGKEEQYF TGTGCCAGCTCACCCGGGACAGGGAAAGAAGAGCAGTACTTC
TRBJ1-5 TRBV27 . . CASSKEGNQPQHF TGTGCCAGCAGTAAGGAGGGCAATCAGCCCCAGCATTTT
TRBJ1-1 TRBV6-5 . . CASSPRGFSPEAFF TGTGCCAGCAGTCCGCGGGGGTTCTCCCCTGAAGCTTTCTTT
TRBJ1-5 TRBV12-3/TRBV12-4 . . CASRGRIGQPQHF TGTGCCAGCAGGGGGCGCATTGGTCAGCCCCAGCATTTT
TRBJ2-7 TRBV6-2/TRBV6-3 . . CASSDYYEQYF TGTGCCAGCAGCGACTACTACGAGCAGTACTTC
TRBJ2-3 TRBV19 . . CASSIHSDTQYF TGTGCCAGTAGTATCCATTCGGATACGCAGTATTTT